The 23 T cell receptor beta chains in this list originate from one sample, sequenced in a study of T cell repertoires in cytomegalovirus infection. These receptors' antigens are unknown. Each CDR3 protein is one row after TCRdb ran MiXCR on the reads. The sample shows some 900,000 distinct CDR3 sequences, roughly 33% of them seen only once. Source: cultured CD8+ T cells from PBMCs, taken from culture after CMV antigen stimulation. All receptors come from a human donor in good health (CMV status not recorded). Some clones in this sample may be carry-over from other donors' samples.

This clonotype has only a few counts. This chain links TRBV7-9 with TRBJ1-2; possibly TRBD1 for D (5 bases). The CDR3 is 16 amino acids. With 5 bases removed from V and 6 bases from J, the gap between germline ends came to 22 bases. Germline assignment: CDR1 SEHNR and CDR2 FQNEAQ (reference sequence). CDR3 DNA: TGTGCCAGCAGCAAAGGGGCCATGATCTCACGGGATGGCTACACCTTC. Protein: CASSKGAMISRDGYTF. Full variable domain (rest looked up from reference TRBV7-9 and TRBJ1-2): DTGVSQNPRHKITKRGQNVTFRCDPISEHNRLYWYRQTLGQGPEFLTYFQNEAQLEKSRLLSDRFSAERPKGSFSTLEIQRTEQGDSAMYLCASSKGAMISRDGYTFGSGTRLTVV.

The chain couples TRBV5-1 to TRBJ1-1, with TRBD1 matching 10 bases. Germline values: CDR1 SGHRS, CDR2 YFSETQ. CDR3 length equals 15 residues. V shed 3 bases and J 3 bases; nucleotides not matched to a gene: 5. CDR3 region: CASSSTGGIDTEAFF. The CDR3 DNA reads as TGCGCCAGCAGCTCGACAGGGGGCATCGACACTGAAGCTTTCTTT.

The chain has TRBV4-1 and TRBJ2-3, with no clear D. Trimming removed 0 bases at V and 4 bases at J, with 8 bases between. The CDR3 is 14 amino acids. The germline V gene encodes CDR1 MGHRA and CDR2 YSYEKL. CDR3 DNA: TGCGCCAGCAGCCAAGATGTTTTAGCAGATACGCAGTATTTT. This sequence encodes CASSQDVLADTQYF.

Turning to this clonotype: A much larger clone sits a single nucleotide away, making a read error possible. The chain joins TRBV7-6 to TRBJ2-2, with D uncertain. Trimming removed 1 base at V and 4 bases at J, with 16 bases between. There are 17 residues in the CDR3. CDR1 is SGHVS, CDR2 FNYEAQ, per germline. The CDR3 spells CASSLGGPIPSTGELFF. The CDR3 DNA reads TGTGCCAGCAGCTTAGGTGGACCCATCCCGAGCACCGGGGAGCTGTTTTTT. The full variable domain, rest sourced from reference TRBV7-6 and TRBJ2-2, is GAGVSQSPRYKVTKRGQDVALRCDPISGHVSLYWYRQALGQGPEFLTYFNYEAQQDKSGLPNDRFSAERPEGSISTLTIQRTEQRDSAMYRCASSLGGPIPSTGELFFGEGSRLTVL.

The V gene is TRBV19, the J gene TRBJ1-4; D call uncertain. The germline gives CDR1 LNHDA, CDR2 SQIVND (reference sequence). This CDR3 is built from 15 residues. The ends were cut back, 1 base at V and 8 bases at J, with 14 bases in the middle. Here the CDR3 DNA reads TGTGCCAGTAGTATAGTCGGCAGCGGAGGGGAAAAACTGTTTTTT. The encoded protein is CASSIVGSGGEKLFF. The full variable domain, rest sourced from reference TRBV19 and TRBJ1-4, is DGGITQSPKYLFRKEGQNVTLSCEQNLNHDAMYWYRQDPGQGLRLIYYSQIVNDFQKGDIAEGYSVSREKKESFPLTVTSAQKNPTAFYLCASSIVGSGGEKLFFGSGTQLSVL.

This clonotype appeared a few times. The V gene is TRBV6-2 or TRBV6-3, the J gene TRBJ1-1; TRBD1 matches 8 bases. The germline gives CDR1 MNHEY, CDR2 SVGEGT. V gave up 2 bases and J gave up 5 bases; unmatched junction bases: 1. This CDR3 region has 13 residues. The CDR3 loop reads CASSYRTGTEAFF. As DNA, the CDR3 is TGTGCCAGCAGTTACCGGACAGGGACTGAAGCTTTCTTT.

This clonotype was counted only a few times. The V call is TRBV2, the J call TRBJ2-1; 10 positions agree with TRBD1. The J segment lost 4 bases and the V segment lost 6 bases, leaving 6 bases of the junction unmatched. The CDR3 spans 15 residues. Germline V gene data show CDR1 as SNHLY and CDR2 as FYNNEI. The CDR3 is CASRAGTGVYNEQFF. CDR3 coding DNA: TGTGCCAGCAGGGCCGGGACAGGGGTTTACAATGAGCAGTTCTTC.

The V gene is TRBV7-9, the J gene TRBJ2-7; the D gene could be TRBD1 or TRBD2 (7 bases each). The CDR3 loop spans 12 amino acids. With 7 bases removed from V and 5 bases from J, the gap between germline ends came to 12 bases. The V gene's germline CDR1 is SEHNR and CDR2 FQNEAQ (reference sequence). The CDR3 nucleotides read TGTGCCAGCACCCCAGGGGGGGACGAGCAGTACGTC. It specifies CASTPGGDEQYV.

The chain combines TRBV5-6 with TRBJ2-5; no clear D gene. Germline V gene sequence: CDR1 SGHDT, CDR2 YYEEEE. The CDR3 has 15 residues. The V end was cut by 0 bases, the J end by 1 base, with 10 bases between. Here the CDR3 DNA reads TGTGCCAGCAGCTTGGATACCGCTAGCCAAGAGACCCAGTACTTC. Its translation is CASSLDTASQETQYF.

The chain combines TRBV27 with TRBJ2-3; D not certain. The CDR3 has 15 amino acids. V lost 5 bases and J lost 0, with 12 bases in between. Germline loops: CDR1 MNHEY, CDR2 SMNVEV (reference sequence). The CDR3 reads CASSLFGVSTDTQYF. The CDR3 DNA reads TGTGCCAGCAGTCTCTTTGGGGTTAGCACAGATACGCAGTATTTT.

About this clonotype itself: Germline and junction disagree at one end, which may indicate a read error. CDR3 amino acids: CASSGSSGGALRIF. CDR3 DNA sequence: TGTGCCAGTAGTGGGTCTAGCGGGGGGGCCTTGAGAATCTTC. The chain carries TRBV19 and TRBJ2-1; 12 nucleotides line up with TRBD2. The germline V gene has CDR1 LNHDA and CDR2 SQIVND (reference sequence). The CDR3 extends over 14 amino acids.

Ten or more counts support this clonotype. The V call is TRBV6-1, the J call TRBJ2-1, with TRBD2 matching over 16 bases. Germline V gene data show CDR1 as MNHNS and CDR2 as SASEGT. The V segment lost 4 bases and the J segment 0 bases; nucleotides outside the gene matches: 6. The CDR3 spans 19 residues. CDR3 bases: TGTGCCAGCAGTGCCGGGACTAGCGGGGGGGCCAGCTCCTACAATGAGCAGTTCTTC. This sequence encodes CASSAGTSGGASSYNEQFF.

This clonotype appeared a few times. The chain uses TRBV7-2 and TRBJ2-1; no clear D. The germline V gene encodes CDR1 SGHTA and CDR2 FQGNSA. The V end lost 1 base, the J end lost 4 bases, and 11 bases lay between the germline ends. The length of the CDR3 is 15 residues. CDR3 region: CASSLGTPGYNEQFF. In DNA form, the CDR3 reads TGTGCCAGCAGCTTAGGTACACCAGGTTACAATGAGCAGTTCTTC.

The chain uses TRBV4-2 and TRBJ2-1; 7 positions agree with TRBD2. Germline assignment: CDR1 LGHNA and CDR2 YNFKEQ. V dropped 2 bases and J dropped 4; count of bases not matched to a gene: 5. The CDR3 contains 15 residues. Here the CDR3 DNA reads TGTGCCAGCAGCCAAAAGCGGGGAGGGTACAATGAGCAGTTCTTC. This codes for CASSQKRGGYNEQFF.

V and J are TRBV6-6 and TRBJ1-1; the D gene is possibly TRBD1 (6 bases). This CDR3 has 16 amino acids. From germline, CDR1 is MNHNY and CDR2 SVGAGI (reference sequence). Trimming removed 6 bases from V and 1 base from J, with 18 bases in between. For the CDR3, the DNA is TGTGCCAGCAGCTGGAGGACAGCCGTCGCGAACACTGAAGCTTTCTTT. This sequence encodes CASSWRTAVANTEAFF.

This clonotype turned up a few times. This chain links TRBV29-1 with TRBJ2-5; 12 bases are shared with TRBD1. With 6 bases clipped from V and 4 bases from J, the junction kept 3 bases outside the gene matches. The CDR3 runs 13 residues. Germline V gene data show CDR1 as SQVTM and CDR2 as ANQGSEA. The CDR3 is CSVGQGAVETQYF. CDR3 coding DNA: TGCAGCGTGGGACAGGGGGCCGTAGAGACCCAGTACTTC.

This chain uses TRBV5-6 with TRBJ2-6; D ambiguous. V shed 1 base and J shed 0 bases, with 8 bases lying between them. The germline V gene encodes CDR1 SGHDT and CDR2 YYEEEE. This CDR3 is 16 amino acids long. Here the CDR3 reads CASSLLWVSGANVLTF. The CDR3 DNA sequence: TGTGCCAGCAGCTTGTTATGGGTCTCTGGGGCCAACGTCCTGACTTTC.

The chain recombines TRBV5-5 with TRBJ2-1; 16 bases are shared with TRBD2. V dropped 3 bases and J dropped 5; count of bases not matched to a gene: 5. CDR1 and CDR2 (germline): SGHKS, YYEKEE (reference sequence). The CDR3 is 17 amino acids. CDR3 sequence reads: CASSWGLAGGRNNEQFF. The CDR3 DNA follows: TGTGCCAGCAGCTGGGGACTAGCGGGGGGGCGGAACAATGAGCAGTTCTTC.

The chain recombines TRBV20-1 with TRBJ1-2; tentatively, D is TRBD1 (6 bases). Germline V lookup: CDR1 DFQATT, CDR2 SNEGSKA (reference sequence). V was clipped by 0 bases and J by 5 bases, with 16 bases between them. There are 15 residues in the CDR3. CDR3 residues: CSARDLRQAIYGYTF. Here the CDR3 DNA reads TGCAGTGCTAGAGATCTTCGACAGGCGATATATGGCTACACCTTC.

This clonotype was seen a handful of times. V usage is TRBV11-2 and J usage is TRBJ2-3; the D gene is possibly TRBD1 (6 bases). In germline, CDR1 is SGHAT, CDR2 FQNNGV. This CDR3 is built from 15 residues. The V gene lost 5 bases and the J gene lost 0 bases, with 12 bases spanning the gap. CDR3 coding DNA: TGTGCCAGCAGCCCTAGGGGGATTAGCACAGATACGCAGTATTTT. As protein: CASSPRGISTDTQYF.

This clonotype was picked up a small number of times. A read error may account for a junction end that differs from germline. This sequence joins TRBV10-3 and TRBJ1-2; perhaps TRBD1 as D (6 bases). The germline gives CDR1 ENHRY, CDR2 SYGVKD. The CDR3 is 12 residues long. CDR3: CVIPQGNYGYTF. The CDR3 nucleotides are TGTGTCATCCCACAGGGTAACTATGGCTACACCTTC.

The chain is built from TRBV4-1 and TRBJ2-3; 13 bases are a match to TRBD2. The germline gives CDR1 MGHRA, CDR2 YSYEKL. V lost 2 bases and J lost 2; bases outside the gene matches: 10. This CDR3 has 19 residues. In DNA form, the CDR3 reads TGCGCCAGCAGCCAAAAGGCAATCGGGACTAGCGGGACCACAGATACGCAGTATTTT. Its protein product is CASSQKAIGTSGTTDTQYF.

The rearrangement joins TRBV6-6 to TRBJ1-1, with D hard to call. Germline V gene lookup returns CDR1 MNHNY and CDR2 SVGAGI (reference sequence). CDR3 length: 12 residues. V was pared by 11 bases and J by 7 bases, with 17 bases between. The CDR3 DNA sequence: TGTGCCGTAAAAGAGGGCGGGAGTGAAGCTTTCTTT. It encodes CAVKEGGSEAFF.